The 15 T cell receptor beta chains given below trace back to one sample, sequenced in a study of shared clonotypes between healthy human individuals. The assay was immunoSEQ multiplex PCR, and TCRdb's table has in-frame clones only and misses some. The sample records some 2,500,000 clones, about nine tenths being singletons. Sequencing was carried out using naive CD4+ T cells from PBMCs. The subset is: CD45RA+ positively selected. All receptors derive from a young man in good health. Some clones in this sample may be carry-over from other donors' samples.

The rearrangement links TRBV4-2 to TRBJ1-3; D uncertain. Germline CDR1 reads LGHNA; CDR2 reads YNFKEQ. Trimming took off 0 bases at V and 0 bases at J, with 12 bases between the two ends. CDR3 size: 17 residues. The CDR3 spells CASSQEWSPYSGNTIYF. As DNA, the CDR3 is TGTGCCAGCAGCCAAGAATGGTCACCTTACTCTGGAAACACCATATATTTT.

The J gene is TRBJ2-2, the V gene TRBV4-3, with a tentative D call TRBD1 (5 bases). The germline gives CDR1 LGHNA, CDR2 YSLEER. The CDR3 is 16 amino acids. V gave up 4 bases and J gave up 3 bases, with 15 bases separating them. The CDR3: CASSRLPGRDTGELFF. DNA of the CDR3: TGCGCCAGCAGCCGCCTTCCTGGCAGGGACACCGGGGAGCTGTTTTTT.

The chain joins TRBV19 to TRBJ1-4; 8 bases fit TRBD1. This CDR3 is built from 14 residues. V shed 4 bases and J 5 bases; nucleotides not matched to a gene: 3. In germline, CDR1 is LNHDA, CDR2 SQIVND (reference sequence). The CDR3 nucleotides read TGTGCCAGTAGTAAGCGACAGGGGAATGAAAAACTGTTTTTT. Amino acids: CASSKRQGNEKLFF.

The CDR3 DNA sequence: TGTGCCAGCAGACTAGCGGGAGGCGGCGAGCAGTACTTC. Amino acid sequence: CASRLAGGGEQYF. The rearrangement links TRBV2 to TRBJ2-7; TRBD2 matches at 12 bases. The V gene end was trimmed by 6 bases and the J gene end by 6 bases; junction bases not matched to a gene: 3. Germline V gene data show CDR1 as SNHLY and CDR2 as FYNNEI. This CDR3 is built from 13 residues. The full variable domain, in which reference TRBV2 and TRBJ2-7 provide the parts outside the CDR3, is EPEVTQTPSHQVTQMGQEVILRCVPISNHLYFYWYRQILGQKVEFLVSFYNNEISEKSEIFDDQFSVERPDGSNFTLKIRSTKLEDSAMYFCASRLAGGGEQYFGPGTRLTVT.

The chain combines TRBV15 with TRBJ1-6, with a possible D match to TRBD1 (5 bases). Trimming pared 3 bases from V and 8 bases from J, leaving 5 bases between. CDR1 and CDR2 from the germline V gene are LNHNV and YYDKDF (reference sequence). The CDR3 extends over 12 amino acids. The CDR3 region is CATSRTDSPLHF. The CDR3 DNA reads TGTGCCACCAGCAGGACAGATTCACCCCTCCACTTT.

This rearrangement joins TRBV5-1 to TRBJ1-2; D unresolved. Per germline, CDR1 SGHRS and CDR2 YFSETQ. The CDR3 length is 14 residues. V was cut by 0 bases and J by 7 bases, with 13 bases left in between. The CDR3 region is CASSLDVGVGGYTF. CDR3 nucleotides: TGCGCCAGCAGCTTGGATGTCGGGGTTGGTGGCTACACCTTC.

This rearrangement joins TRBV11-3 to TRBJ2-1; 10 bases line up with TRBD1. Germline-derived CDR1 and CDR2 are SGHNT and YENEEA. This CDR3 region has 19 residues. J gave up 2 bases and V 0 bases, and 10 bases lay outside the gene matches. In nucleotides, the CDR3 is TGTGCCAGCAGCTTAGATAGGAGGGACAGGGGTTTTCCCTACAATGAGCAGTTCTTC. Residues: CASSLDRRDRGFPYNEQFF.

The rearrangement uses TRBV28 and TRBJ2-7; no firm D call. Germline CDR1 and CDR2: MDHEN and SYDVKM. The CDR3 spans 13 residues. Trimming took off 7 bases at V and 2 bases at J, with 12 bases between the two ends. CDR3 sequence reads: CASTSPPTYEQYF. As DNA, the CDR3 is TGTGCCAGCACTTCTCCCCCCACCTACGAGCAGTACTTC.

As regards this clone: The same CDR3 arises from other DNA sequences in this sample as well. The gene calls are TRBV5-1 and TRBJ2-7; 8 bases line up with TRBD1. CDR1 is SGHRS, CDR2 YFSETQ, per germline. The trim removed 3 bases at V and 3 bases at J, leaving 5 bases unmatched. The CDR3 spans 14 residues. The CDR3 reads CASSSGQGHYEQYF. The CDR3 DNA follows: TGCGCCAGCAGCTCCGGACAGGGACACTACGAGCAGTACTTC. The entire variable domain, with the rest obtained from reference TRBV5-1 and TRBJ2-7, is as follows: KAGVTQTPRYLIKTRGQQVTLSCSPISGHRSVSWYQQTPGQGLQFLFEYFSETQRNKGNFPGRFSGRQFSNSRSEMNVSTLELGDSALYLCASSSGQGHYEQYFGPGTRLTVT.

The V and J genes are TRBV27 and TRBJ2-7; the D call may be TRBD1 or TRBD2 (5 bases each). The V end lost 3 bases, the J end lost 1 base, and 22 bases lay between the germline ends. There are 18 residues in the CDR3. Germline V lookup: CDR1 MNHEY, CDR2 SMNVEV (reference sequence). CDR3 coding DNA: TGTGCCAGCAGTTTGGTTGAGCTTCAATCAGAGGGGTCCTACGAGCAGTACTTC. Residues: CASSLVELQSEGSYEQYF.

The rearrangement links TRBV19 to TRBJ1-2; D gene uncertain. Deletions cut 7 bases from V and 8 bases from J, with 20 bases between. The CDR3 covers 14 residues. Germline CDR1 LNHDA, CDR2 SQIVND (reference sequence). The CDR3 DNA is TGTGCCAGTAAAACTATAGGCGGGGTGGAAGGCTACACCTTC. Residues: CASKTIGGVEGYTF.

The CDR3 is CASSPIIARENEKLFF. The CDR3 DNA follows: TGTGCCAGCTCACCTATCATCGCCCGGGAGAATGAAAAACTGTTTTTT. This chain uses TRBV18 with TRBJ1-4; D remains ambiguous. The germline V gene has CDR1 KGHSH and CDR2 LQKENI. The ends were cut back, 3 bases at V and 5 bases at J, with 16 bases in the middle. The CDR3 runs 16 residues.

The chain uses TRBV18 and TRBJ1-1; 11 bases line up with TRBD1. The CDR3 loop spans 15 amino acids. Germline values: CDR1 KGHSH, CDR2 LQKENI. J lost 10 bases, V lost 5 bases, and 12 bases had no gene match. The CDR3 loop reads CASSSAEDRGLRAFF. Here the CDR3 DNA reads TGTGCCAGCTCATCTGCCGAGGACAGGGGGCTGCGAGCTTTCTTT.

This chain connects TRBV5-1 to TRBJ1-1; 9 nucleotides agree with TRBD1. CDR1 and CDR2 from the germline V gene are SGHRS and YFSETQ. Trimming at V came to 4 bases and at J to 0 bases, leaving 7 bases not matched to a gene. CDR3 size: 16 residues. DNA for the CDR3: TGCGCCAGCAGCCCGACAGGGGGTACCCTGAACACTGAAGCTTTCTTT. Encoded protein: CASSPTGGTLNTEAFF.

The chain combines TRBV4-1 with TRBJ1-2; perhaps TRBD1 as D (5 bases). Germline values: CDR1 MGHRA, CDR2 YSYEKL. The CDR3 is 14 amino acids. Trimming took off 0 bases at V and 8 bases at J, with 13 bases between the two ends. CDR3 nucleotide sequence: TGCGCCAGCAGCCAAGAGACAGCCGCCAGGGGCTACACCTTC. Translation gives CASSQETAARGYTF.